These T cell receptor beta chains were read from a single sample in a study of cytomegalovirus exposure and HLA in healthy donors. Libraries were prepared by immunoSEQ multiplex PCR; TCRdb keeps only in-frame clonotypes and omits some of them. The sample records over 45,000 clones, approximately 85% being singletons. Sequencing used PBMCs. All receptors come from a boy between 10 and 17 years old in good health and CMV-seropositive. Both conserved end residues are part of each CDR3. D genes are given only for firm matches. Size is stated for part of the rows, as once, few or many counts, or as a class when the clone is expanded.

>TRBJ1-2|.|.|TRBV6-5
TGTGCCAGCAGTCCCCCCCAGTCCTTCTTC
CASSPPQSFF
>TRBJ1-2|.|TRBD1|TRBV2
TGTGCCAGCGGAGGGACAGTGGACTATGGCTACACCTTC
CASGGTVDYGYTF
>TRBJ2-7|once|TRBD1|TRBV4-1
TGCGCCAGCAGTCTGACAGGGTACGAGCAGTACTTC
CASSLTGYEQYF
>TRBJ2-3|.|.|TRBV7-9
TGTGCCAGCAGTCCTCCGGGGAGGTCGGTGTATTTT
CASSPPGRSVYF
>TRBJ2-3|few|TRBD2|TRBV7-9
TGTGCCAGCAGCTCCGTGGCGGGGGGAGATACGCAGTATTTT
CASSSVAGGDTQYF
>TRBJ2-2|.|TRBD2|TRBV5-1
TGCGCCAGCAGCCTACTAGCGGGGGGTAACACCGGGGAGCTGTTTTTT
CASSLLAGGNTGELFF
>TRBJ1-1|once|.|TRBV6-6
TGTGCCAGCAGCTCCGGACTCCGTGGGTTAAACACTGAAGCTTTCTTT
CASSSGLRGLNTEAFF
>TRBJ1-6|.|.|TRBV6-4
TGTGCCAGCAGACAAGACAGCTTTAATTCACCCCTCCACTTT
CASRQDSFNSPLHF
>TRBJ1-1|.|.|TRBV6-5
TGTGCCAGCAGTTACTTCCCGGACACTGGCAGTGAAGCTTTCTTT
CASSYFPDTGSEAFF
>TRBJ2-7|.|TRBD1|TRBV2
TGTGCCAGCAGTGTCGGACAGGGCGCAGAGCAGTACTTC
CASSVGQGAEQYF
>TRBJ1-4|few|.|TRBV4-1
TGCGCCAGCAGCCAAGATTCAGGCCAGAGCCTATTTAATGAAAAACTGTTTTTT
CASSQDSGQSLFNEKLFF
>TRBJ2-5|.|.|TRBV5-8
TGTGCCAGCAGCTTGCTCGGGGAAGAGCAGTACTTC
CASSLLGEEQYF
>TRBJ2-1|.|TRBD2|TRBV10-1
TGCGCCAGCAGCCAGACTAGCGGGGACTACAATGAGCAGTTCTTC
CASSQTSGDYNEQFF
>TRBJ1-1|once|TRBD1|TRBV19
TGTGCCAGTAGTATAGAGGGGACAGTGGTGAACACTGAAGCTTTCTTT
CASSIEGTVVNTEAFF
>TRBJ1-4|.|TRBD1|TRBV6-5
TGTGCCAGCGGACAGGCCTCGCCCAATGAAAAACTGTTTTTT
CASGQASPNEKLFF
>TRBJ2-3|once|TRBD2|TRBV29-1
TGCAGCGTCCCGACTAGCGGGGGAGACGATACGCAGTATTTT
CSVPTSGGDDTQYF
>TRBJ1-2|.|TRBD1|TRBV10-3
TGTGCCATCAGTGGACAGGGTGGAAACTATGGCTACACCTTC
CAISGQGGNYGYTF
>TRBJ2-7|.|.|TRBV6-6
TGTGCCAGCAGTACAGGGCCGTCGTACGAGCAGTACTTC
CASSTGPSYEQYF
>TRBJ2-5|.|TRBD2|TRBV6-6
TGTGCCAGCACCCAAAGCGGGGTTGGGGAGACCCAGTACTTC
CASTQSGVGETQYF
>TRBJ1-2|.|TRBD1|TRBV6-5
TGTGCCAGCAGCCGGAACGGGGACAGCTTCTATGGCTACACCTTC
CASSRNGDSFYGYTF
>TRBJ1-1|.|TRBD1|TRBV7-3
TGTGCCAGCAGCCCCGGGACAGGCTCTTCTGAAGCTTTCTTT
CASSPGTGSSEAFF
>TRBJ2-3|.|TRBD1|TRBV10-3
TGTGCCATCAGTATACAGGGGCGCGCAGATACGCAGTATTTT
CAISIQGRADTQYF
>TRBJ2-1|once|TRBD1|TRBV27
TGTGCCAGCAGTCATCAGGGGGTTAGCTCCTACAATGAGCAGTTCTTC
CASSHQGVSSYNEQFF
>TRBJ1-4|.|TRBD1|TRBV7-9
TGTGCCAGCAGCTCTGACAGGGGAAAACTGTTTTTT
CASSSDRGKLFF
>TRBJ1-3|.|.|TRBV5-6
TGTGCCAGCAGCCGGGAGGGTTTGGACACCATATATTTT
CASSREGLDTIYF
>TRBJ1-1|.|.|TRBV6-1
TGTGCCAGCAGTGGGGCCGCGGCACCGACAGGAGCTTTCTTT
CASSGAAAPTGAFF
>TRBJ2-7|.|TRBD1|TRBV29-1
TGCAGCGTCGCCGGGACAGAGCTTTCTCCTGGTGGAGAGCAGTACTTC
CSVAGTELSPGGEQYF
>TRBJ2-5|.|TRBD1|TRBV6-1
TGTGCCAGCAGTGAAGCGCCGGGACAGGGGGAGACCCAGTACTTC
CASSEAPGQGETQYF
>TRBJ1-1|.|.|TRBV7-8
TGTGCCAGCAGCCAAGGAGGAGACACTGAAGCTTTCTTT
CASSQGGDTEAFF
>TRBJ2-5|.|.|TRBV11-2
TGTGCCAGCAGCTTAGTTTTACAGGGAGATCGGGAGACCCAGTACTTC
CASSLVLQGDRETQYF
>TRBJ2-1|.|.|TRBV4-1
TGCGCCAGCAGCCAGGCAGGGCGAAACAATGAGCAGTTCTTC
CASSQAGRNNEQFF
>TRBJ2-1|once|TRBD2|TRBV4-2
TGTGCCAGCAGCCAAGGGGGCGGGGGGGACTGGAATGAGCAGTTCTTC
CASSQGGGGDWNEQFF
>TRBJ1-5|.|TRBD1|TRBV7-3
TGTGCCAGCAGCTTCCGACTCGGACAGGCCAATCAGCCCCAGCATTTT
CASSFRLGQANQPQHF
>TRBJ1-1|.|.|TRBV5-4
TGTGCCAGCAGCTTGGGTTCCGGGGGGATCAGGCTGAACACTGAAGCTTTCTTT
CASSLGSGGIRLNTEAFF
>TRBJ1-1|.|TRBD1|TRBV7-9
TGTGCCAGCAGCGGGGACAGAGACCTGAACACTGAAGCTTTCTTT
CASSGDRDLNTEAFF
>TRBJ1-5|.|.|TRBV6-1
TGTGCCAGCAATTGGGGAGGGCATCAGCCCCAGCATTTT
CASNWGGHQPQHF
>TRBJ1-1|.|TRBD1|TRBV19
TGTGCCAGTGCCCGACAGGGATACACTGAAGCTTTCTTT
CASARQGYTEAFF
>TRBJ2-1|once|TRBD1|TRBV13
TGTGCCAGCAGCCCAAGGACAGGCTACAATGAGCAGTTCTTC
CASSPRTGYNEQFF
>TRBJ2-3|few|TRBD1|TRBV6-5
TGTGCCAGCAGTCTGGACAGGGCCGAAGATACGCAGTATTTT
CASSLDRAEDTQYF
>TRBJ2-3|few|.|TRBV15
TGTGCCACCAGCAGAGAACAGGGTATCACAGATACGCAGTATTTT
CATSREQGITDTQYF
>TRBJ1-3|.|.|TRBV1
TGCACCAGCCCCTGGAGGGTAATTGGAAACACCATATATTTT
CTSPWRVIGNTIYF
>TRBJ1-3|.|.|TRBV6-5
TGTGCCAGCAGTCTCAGGGGAAGGGGAAACACCATATATTTT
CASSLRGRGNTIYF
>TRBJ2-3|.|TRBD1|TRBV5-6
TGTGCCAGCAGCTTGGGACACAGGGGGGTGTTAAATACGCAGTATTTT
CASSLGHRGVLNTQYF
>TRBJ1-1|once|.|TRBV9
TGTGCCAGCAGCGCTCTCCCCGGGACTACTACTGAAGCTTTCTTT
CASSALPGTTTEAFF
>TRBJ1-1|.|TRBD1|TRBV7-9
TGTGCCAGCACCTTTACAGGGGTGGATACTGAAGCTTTCTTT
CASTFTGVDTEAFF
>TRBJ1-5|few|TRBD1|TRBV6-1
TGTGCCAGCGCCCCGGACAGGTCCGAGCCCCAGCATTTT
CASAPDRSEPQHF
>TRBJ2-3|.|.|TRBV5-4
TGTGCCAGCAGCTCCAAGACAGGAGTTTCCACAGATACGCAGTATTTT
CASSSKTGVSTDTQYF
>TRBJ2-1|.|TRBD2|TRBV5-1
TGCGCCAGCAGCTTGGCCGAGGGAGGGATTTGGGATGAGCAGTTCTTC
CASSLAEGGIWDEQFF
>TRBJ2-1|once|.|TRBV7-8
TGTGCCAGCAGCTCCACCAGGGTTTTTTCCTACAATGAGCAGTTCTTC
CASSSTRVFSYNEQFF
>TRBJ2-3|once|.|TRBV27
TGTGCCAGCAGTTCTCTGAGGGGGACAGATACGCAGTATTTT
CASSSLRGTDTQYF
>TRBJ2-7|.|.|TRBV5-4
TGTGCCAGCAGCATGAACAGGGACTACGAGCAGTACTTC
CASSMNRDYEQYF